The clone carrying this T cell receptor beta chain was observed once. Profiling relied on immunoSEQ multiplex PCR, and the TCRdb table lists in-frame clones only, not all of them. The sample records roughly 200,000 clones, roughly nine tenths being singletons. CDR3 length equals 15 residues. Between the trimmed V and J ends, which lost 2 bases and 0 bases, there was a span of 10 bases. Looked up from germline, CDR1 is SGHRS and CDR2 is YFSETQ. This sample is part of a study of blood T cell repertoires in COVID-19. Study information: Collection of acute and convalescent COVID-19 samples took place in the United States, Italy and Spain. PBMCs, B-cell-depleted T cells, or T cells provided the cDNA or gDNA that made up the material.

The cohort comprised adults aged about 18 to 100 years residing in about 25 US areas. Categorization into cohorts depended on clinical history that participants reported. The genes are TRBV5-1 and TRBJ2-3, with D possibly TRBD2 on 6 matching bases. The sequencing input was PBMCs or T cells enriched from blood (not recorded which). The receptor comes from a woman between 40 and 50 years old with acute COVID-19. CDR3 in amino acids: CASSFPGVSTDTQYF. The CDR3 coding sequence is TGCGCCAGCAGCTTCCCGGGGGTGAGCACAGATACGCAGTATTTT.